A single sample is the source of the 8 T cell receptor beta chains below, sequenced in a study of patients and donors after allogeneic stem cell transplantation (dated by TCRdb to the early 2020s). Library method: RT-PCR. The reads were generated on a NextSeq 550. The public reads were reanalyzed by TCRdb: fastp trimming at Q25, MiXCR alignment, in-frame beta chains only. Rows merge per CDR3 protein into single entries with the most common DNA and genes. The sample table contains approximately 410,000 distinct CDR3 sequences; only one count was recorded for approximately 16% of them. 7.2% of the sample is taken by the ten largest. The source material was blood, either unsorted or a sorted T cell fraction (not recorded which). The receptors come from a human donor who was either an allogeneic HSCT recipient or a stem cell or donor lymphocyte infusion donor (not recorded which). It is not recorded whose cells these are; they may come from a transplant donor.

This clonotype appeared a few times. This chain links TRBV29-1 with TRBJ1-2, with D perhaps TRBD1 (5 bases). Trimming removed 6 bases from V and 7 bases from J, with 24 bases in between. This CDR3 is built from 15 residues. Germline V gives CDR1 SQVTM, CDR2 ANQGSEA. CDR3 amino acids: CSVPRQEVRGGGYTF. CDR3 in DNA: TGCAGCGTCCCACGGCAGGAGGTGAGGGGAGGTGGCTACACCTTC.

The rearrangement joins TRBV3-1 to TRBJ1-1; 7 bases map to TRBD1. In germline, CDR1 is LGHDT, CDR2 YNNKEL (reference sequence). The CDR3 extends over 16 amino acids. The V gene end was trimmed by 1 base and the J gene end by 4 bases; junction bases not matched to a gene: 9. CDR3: CASSQGRAQGGTEAFF. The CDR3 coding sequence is TGTGCCAGCAGCCAAGGCCGGGCTCAGGGGGGCACTGAAGCTTTCTTT.

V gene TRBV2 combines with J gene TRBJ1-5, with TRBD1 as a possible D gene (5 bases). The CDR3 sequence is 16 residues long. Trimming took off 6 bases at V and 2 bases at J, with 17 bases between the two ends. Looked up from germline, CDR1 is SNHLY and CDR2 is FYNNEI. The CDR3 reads CASRPPRGMGNQPQHF. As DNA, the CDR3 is TGTGCCAGCAGGCCCCCAAGGGGTATGGGCAATCAGCCCCAGCATTTT.

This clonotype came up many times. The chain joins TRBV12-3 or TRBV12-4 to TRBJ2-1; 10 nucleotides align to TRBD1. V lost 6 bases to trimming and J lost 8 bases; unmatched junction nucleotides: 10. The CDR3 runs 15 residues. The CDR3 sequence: CASSVTGTGAYEQFF. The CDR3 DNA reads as TGTGCCAGCAGCGTTACCGGGACAGGGGCCTATGAGCAGTTCTTC.

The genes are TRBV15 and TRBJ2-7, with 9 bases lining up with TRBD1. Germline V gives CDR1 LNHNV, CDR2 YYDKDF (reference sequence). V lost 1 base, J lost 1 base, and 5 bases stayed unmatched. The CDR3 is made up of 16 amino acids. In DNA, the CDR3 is TGTGCCACCAGCAGAGTCACCGGGACAGGGTCCTACGAGCAGTACTTC. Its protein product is CATSRVTGTGSYEQYF.

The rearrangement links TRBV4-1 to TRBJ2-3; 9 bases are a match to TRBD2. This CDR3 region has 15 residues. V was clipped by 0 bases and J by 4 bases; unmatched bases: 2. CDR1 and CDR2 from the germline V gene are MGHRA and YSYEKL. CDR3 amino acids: CASSQEGTSSDTQYF. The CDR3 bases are TGCGCCAGCAGCCAAGAAGGGACTAGCTCAGATACGCAGTATTTT.

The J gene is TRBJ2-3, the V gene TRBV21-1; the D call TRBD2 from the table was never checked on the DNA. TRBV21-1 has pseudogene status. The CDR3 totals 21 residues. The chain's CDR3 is CASSKERMRLAGPSSTDTQYF. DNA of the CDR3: TGTGCCAGCAGCAAAGAAAGAATGCGACTAGCGGGACCTTCTAGCACAGATACGCAGTATTTT.

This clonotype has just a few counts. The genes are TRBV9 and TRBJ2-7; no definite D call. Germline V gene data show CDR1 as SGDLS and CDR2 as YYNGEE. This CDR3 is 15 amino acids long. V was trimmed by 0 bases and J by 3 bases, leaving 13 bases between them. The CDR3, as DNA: TGTGCCAGCAGCGTAGCGCTTGGGCTGGGCTACGAGCAGTACTTC. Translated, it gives CASSVALGLGYEQYF.